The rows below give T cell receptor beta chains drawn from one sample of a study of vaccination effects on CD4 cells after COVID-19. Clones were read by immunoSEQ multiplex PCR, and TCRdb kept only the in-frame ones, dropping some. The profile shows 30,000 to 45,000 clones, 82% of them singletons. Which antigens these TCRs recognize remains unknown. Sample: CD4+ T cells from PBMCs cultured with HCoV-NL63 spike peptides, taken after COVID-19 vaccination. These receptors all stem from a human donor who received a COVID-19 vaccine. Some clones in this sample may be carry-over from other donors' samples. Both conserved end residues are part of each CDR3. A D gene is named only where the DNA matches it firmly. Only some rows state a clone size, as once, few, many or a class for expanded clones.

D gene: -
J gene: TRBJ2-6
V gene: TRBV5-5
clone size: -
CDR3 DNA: TGTGCCAGCAGCTTGGGTGCCAGTGTCTCTGGGGCCAACGTCCTGACTTTC
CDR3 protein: CASSLGASVSGANVLTF

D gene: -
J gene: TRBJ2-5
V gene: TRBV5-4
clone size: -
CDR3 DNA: TGTGCCAGCGCTCGTAGCGGCGAACCGGGGGAGACCCAGTACTTC
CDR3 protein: CASARSGEPGETQYF

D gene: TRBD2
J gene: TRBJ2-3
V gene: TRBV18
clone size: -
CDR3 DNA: TGTGCCAGCTCACTTTTAGCGGGGATAAGCACAGATACGCAGTATTTT
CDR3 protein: CASSLLAGISTDTQYF

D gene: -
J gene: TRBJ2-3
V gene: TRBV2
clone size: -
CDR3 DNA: TGTGCCAGCAGCCTGGCCCTCACAGATACGCAGTATTTT
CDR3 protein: CASSLALTDTQYF

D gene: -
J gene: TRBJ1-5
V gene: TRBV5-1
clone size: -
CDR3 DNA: TGCGCCAGCAGCTTATGGGGGACGGGTCAGCCCCAGCATTTT
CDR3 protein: CASSLWGTGQPQHF

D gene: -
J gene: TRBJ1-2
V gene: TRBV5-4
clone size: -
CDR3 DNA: TGTGCCAGCAGTCTCCGGTCTAACTATGGCTACACCTTC
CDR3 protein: CASSLRSNYGYTF

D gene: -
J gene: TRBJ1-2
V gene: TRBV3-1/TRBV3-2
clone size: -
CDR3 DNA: TGTGCCAGCAGCCAAGGCGCCGCCGGGGGAGGCTACACCTTC
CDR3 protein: CASSQGAAGGGYTF

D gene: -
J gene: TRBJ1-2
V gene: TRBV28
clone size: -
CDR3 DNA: TGTGCCAGCAGTCGTCGGATGGCCGATCACTATGGCTACACCTTC
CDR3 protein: CASSRRMADHYGYTF

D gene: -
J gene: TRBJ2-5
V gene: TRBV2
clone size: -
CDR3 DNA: TGTGCCAGCAGTGGGACCGTGGTGGAGACCCAGTACTTC
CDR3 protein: CASSGTVVETQYF

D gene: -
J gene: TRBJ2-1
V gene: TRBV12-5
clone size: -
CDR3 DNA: TGTGCTAGTGGTTTGCCCCCCTTGCTGAATGAGCAGTTCTTC
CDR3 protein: CASGLPPLLNEQFF

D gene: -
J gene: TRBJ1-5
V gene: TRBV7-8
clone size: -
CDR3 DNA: TGTGCCAGCAGCGGTGAGGGAGGGGTGCAGCCCCAGCATTTT
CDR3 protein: CASSGEGGVQPQHF

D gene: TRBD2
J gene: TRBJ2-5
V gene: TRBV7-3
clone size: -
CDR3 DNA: TGTGCCAGCAGTCCTAGCGGGGGGGTAGAGACCCAGTACTTC
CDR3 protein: CASSPSGGVETQYF

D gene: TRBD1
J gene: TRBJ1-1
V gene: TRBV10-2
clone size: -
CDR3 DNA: TGCGCCAGCATAGACGGGGGACAGGGCTTGGGGACTGAAGCTTTCTTT
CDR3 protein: CASIDGGQGLGTEAFF

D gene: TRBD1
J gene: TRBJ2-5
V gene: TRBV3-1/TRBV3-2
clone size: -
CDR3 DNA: TGTGCCAGCAGCGACTCGGGACAGGGAGGAGAGACCCAGTACTTC
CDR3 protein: CASSDSGQGGETQYF

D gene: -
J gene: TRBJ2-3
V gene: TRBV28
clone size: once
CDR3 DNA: TGTGCCAGCAGTTTATCTGGGACTCGGAGGACAGATACGCAGTATTTT
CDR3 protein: CASSLSGTRRTDTQYF

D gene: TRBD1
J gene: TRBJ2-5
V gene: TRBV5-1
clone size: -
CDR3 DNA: TGCGCCAGCAGCCCAGGACAGGGGGCGCGAGAGACCCAGTACTTC
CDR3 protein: CASSPGQGARETQYF

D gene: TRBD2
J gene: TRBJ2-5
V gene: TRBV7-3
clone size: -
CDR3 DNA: TGTGCCAGCAGCACGGGACTAGCGGAACAAGAGACCCAGTACTTC
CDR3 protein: CASSTGLAEQETQYF

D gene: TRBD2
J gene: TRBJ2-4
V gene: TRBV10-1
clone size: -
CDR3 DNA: TGCGCCAGCAGTGATGGCGGGAGGAACATTCAGTACTTC
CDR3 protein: CASSDGGRNIQYF

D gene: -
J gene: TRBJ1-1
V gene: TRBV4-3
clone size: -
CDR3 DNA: TGCGCCAGCAGCCAAGATCACAGACAGTACGAAGCTTTCTTT
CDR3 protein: CASSQDHRQYEAFF

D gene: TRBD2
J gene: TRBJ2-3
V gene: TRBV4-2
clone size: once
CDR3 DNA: TGTGCCAGCAGCCAGATTAAAGCGGGGGTCCTTGGTACAGATACGCAGTATTTT
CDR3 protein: CASSQIKAGVLGTDTQYF

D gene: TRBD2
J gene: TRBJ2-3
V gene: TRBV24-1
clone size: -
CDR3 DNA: TGTGCCACCGGGGTGGCGGGGGGAAATACGCAGTATTTT
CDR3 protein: CATGVAGGNTQYF

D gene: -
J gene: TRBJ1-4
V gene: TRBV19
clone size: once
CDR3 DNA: TGTGCCAGTTCGACAGGTTCTAATGAAAAACTGTTTTTT
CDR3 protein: CASSTGSNEKLFF

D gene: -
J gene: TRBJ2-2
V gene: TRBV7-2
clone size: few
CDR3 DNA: TGTGCCAGCAGCTTACGCGGGGAGCTGTTTTTT
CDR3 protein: CASSLRGELFF

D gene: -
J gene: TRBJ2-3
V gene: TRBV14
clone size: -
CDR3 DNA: TGTGCCAGCAGCCATATCTTTAGCACAGATACGCAGTATTTT
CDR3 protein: CASSHIFSTDTQYF

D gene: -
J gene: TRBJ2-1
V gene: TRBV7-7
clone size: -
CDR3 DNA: TGTGCCAGCAGTCAAGGACTGGTCAATGAGCAGTTCTTC
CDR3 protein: CASSQGLVNEQFF

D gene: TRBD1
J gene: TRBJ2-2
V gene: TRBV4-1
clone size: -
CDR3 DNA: TGCGCCAGCAGCCAATTCCGGGACAGGGGCACCGGGGAGCTGTTTTTT
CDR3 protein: CASSQFRDRGTGELFF

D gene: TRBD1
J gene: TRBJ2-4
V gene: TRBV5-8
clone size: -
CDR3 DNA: TGTGCCAGCAGCTCTACAGGGGGCTATTCCAAAAACATTCAGTACTTC
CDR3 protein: CASSSTGGYSKNIQYF

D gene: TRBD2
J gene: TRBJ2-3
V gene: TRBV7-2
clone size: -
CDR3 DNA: TGTGCCAGCAGCTTAATGGGACTAGCGGGGGTCACAGATACGCAGTATTTT
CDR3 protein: CASSLMGLAGVTDTQYF

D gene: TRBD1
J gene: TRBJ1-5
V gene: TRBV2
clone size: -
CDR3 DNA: TGTGCCAGCAGTGCGGGGACAGGGGGCCTCAATCAGCCCCAGCATTTT
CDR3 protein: CASSAGTGGLNQPQHF

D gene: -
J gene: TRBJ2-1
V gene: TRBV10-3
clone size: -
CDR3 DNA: TGTGCCACCCAACGGGACACCTACTACAATGAGCAGTTCTTC
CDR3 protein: CATQRDTYYNEQFF

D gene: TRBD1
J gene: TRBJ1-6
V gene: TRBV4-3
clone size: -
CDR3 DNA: TGCGCCAGCAGCCAAGATCTCACGGGACAGGGTAATTCACCCCTCCACTTT
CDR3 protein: CASSQDLTGQGNSPLHF

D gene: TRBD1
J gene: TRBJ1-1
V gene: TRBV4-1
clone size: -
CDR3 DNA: TGCGCCAGCAGCCAAGCCGGGACAGGGAATACTGAAGCTTTCTTT
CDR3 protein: CASSQAGTGNTEAFF

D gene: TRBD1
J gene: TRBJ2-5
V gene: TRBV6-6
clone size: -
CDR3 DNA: TGTGCCAGCAGCGCCGGGACAGGGATTCCACAAGAGACCCAGTACTTC
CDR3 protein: CASSAGTGIPQETQYF

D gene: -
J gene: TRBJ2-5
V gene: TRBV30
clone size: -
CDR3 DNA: TGTGCCTGGAGTGTACACCAGGGGGAGACCCAGTACTTC
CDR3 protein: CAWSVHQGETQYF

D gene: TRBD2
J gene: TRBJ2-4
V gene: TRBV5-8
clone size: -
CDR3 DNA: TGTGCCAGCCCCCGGGGCCTAAGCGGGGCCGGTCAAAGAGGGTACTTC
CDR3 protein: CASPRGLSGAGQRGYF

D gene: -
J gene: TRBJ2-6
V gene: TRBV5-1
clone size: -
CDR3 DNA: TGCGCCAGCAGCTTGGAGGGTACCGGGGCCAACGTCCTGACTTTC
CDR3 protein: CASSLEGTGANVLTF

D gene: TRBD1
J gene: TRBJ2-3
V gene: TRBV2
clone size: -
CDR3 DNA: TGTGCCAGCAGTATTGGGACAGGACGGAGAGATACGCAGTATTTT
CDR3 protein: CASSIGTGRRDTQYF

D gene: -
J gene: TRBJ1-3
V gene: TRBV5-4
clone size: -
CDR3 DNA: TGTGCCAGCAGCTCCCAAGGGGGGGACGGAAACACCATATATTTT
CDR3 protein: CASSSQGGDGNTIYF

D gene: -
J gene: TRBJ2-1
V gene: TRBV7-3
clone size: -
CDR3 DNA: TGTGCCAGCAGCCTCAAGCGAACGTACAATGAGCAGTTCTTC
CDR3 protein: CASSLKRTYNEQFF

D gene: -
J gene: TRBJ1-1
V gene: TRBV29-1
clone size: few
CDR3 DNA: TGCAGCGTTGAGGCAGGAATGAACACTGAAGCTTTCTTT
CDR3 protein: CSVEAGMNTEAFF

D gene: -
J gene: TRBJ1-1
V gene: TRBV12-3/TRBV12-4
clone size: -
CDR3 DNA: TGTGCCAGCAGAGGCAGGAACACTGAAGCTTTCTTT
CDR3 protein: CASRGRNTEAFF

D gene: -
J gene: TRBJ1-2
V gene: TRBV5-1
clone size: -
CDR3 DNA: TGCGCCAGCAGTCCCGACGGACGGTTCTATGGCTACACCTTC
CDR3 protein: CASSPDGRFYGYTF

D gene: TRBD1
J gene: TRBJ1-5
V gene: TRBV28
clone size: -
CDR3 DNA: TGTGCCAGCAGCCAGACAGGGCATCAGCCCCAGCATTTT
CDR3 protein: CASSQTGHQPQHF

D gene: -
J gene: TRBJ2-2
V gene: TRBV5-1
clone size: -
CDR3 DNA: TGCGCCAGCAGTCCCCAGGGAACCGGGGAGCTGTTTTTT
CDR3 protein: CASSPQGTGELFF

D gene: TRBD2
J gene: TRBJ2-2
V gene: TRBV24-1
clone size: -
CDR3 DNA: TGTGCCACCAGTGATTCTAGCGGGGGGCTCACCGGGGAGCTGTTTTTT
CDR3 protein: CATSDSSGGLTGELFF

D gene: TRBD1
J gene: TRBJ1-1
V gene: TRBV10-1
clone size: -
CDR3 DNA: TGCGCCAGCAGTGAGGGACAGGCGAACACTGAAGCTTTCTTT
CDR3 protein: CASSEGQANTEAFF

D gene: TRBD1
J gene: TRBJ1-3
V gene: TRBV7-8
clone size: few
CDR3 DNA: TGTGCCAGCAGCCGGGGGACAGAAGGAAACACCATATATTTT
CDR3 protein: CASSRGTEGNTIYF

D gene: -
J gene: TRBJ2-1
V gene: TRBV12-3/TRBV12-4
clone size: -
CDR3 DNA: TGTGCCAGCAGCCGTGGACGGGGGAATGAGCAGTTCTTC
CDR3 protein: CASSRGRGNEQFF

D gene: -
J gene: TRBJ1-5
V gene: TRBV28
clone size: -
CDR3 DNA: TGTGCCAGCAGACTAAGCCAAACTTATCAGCCCCAGCATTTT
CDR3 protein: CASRLSQTYQPQHF

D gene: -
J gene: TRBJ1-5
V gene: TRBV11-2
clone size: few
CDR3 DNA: TGTGCCAGCAGCTCGAACGGGGGGGGCTCCAGCAATCAGCCCCAGCATTTT
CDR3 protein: CASSSNGGGSSNQPQHF

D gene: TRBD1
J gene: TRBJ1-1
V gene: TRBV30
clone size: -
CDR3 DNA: TGTGCCTGGAGCCGGACAGGGGAAGATGCTTTCTTT
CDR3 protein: CAWSRTGEDAFF

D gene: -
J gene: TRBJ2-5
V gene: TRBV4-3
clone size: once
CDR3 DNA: TGCGCCAGCAGCCAAGATCCCGCGGCTAGAGAGACCCAGTACTTC
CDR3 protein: CASSQDPAARETQYF

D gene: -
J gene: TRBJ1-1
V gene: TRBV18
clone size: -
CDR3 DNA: TGTGCCAGCTCAAACGACAGAGAAACTGAAGCTTTCTTT
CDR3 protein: CASSNDRETEAFF

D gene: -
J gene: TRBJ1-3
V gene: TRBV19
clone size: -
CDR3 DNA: TGTGCCAGTAGTGCCCCAACAGGGAGCGGAAACACCATATATTTT
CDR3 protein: CASSAPTGSGNTIYF